This T cell receptor (beta chain) emerged from a study of T-cell reconstitution after alpha-beta-depleted transplantation in children. Study-level points and caveats: Diversity of TCRbeta at day 60 was high in some patients, arising from surviving recipient T cells and thymic progenitors. Where alpha-beta T cells came from about two months after transplant was reportedly several hundred expanded graft clones.

Researchers prepared the TCRbeta library using unique molecular identifiers, the study reports. TCRdb re-called the PCR reads with MiXCR, one entry per CDR3 protein. The profile shows a few hundred thousand distinct CDR3 sequences, more than 20% of them singletons. This clonotype was seen repeatedly, ten times or more. Its antigen is not identified. With 1 base removed from V and 4 bases from J, the gap between germline ends came to 18 bases. CDR1 is SQVTM and CDR2 is ANQGSEA in the germline V gene. The CDR3 loop spans 16 amino acids. Material: PBMCs, mostly from graft donor cells, obtained 360 days after TCRalphabeta/CD19-depleted stem cell transplant. This clonotype was obtained from a female patient aged 2-9 years who had a stem cell transplant for congenital amegakaryocytic thrombocytopenia, so the T cells may come from the graft donor. V and J are TRBV29-1 and TRBJ2-3, with D perhaps matching TRBD1 (5 bases). This CDR3 is CSVEVAGPFIPDTQYF. CDR3 nucleotides: TGCAGCGTTGAAGTTGCAGGGCCATTTATTCCAGATACGCAGTATTTT.